The T cell receptor beta chain described here comes from a study of blood T cell repertoires in COVID-19. Study summary: In each case, the material was cDNA or gDNA derived from T cells, B-cell-depleted T cells, or PBMCs.

In the original processing: By means of reference gene primer amplification, nucleated cell counts were estimated. Assay: immunoSEQ multiplex PCR; the TCRdb copy retains only in-frame clones and omits some. The DNA gave D and trimming, while V, J and clone size come from that table. This table holds roughly 200,000 clones, 78% found once. J gave up 3 bases and V 3 bases, and 11 bases lay outside the gene matches. Germline V gene lookup returns CDR1 GTSNPN and CDR2 SVGIG (reference sequence). This CDR3 has 17 amino acids. The specimen sequenced was peripheral blood. The chain recombines TRBV30 with TRBJ1-3; 10 nucleotides line up with TRBD1. The clonotype originates from an elderly woman with active or convalescent COVID-19. The CDR3 protein is CAWSPAGTGVGGNTIYF. CDR3 nucleotides: TGTGCCTGGAGCCCCGCCGGGACAGGGGTGGGTGGAAACACCATATATTTT.